One sample yielded the 30 T cell receptor beta chains listed below, sequenced in a study of T cells in women clearing cervical HPV infection. Data came from immunoSEQ multiplex PCR; TCRdb stores just in-frame clones and leaves some out. The repertoire table contains 40,000 to 60,000 clones. The specimen sequenced was blood buffy coat. The receptors originated from a woman aged 18-70 years with a cervical HPV16 infection that either progressed to CIN3+ or cleared (not recorded which).

Concerning this clone: Sequencing ends 3 residues short of the CDR3 end; the germline J gene provides the rest. The rearrangement links TRBV30 to TRBJ1-2; 8 nucleotides align to TRBD1. CDR1 GTSNPN and CDR2 SVGIG come from the germline V gene (reference sequence). The CDR3 consists of 16 residues. CDR3 DNA (partial): TGTGCCTGGAGTGAAAACCCCGGGACAGGTTTTACAGGC. This sequence encodes CAWSENPGTGFTG. The entire CDR3 protein reads CAWSENPGTGFTGYTF.

On this clone itself: The CDR3 extends 3 residues past the end of the read, so its final part is completed from the germline J gene. The chain links TRBV2 to TRBJ2-1; 8 bases map to TRBD1. This CDR3 has 11 amino acids. The V gene end was trimmed by 7 bases and the J gene end by 9 bases; junction bases not matched to a gene: 2. Germline lookup yields CDR1 SNHLY and CDR2 FYNNEI. CDR3 loop: CASNQGAEQFF. The sequenced part of the CDR3 DNA is TGTGCCAGCAACCAGGGGGCTGAG.

A remark on this clone: Sequencing ends 3 residues short of the CDR3 end; the germline J gene provides the rest. V is TRBV20-1 and J is TRBJ2-1; D call uncertain. V was clipped by 4 bases and J by 3 bases, with 4 bases between them. CDR1 DFQATT and CDR2 SNEGSKA come from the germline V gene (reference sequence). The CDR3 has 11 residues. The CDR3 sequence is CSANYYNEQFF. The CDR3 DNA, read in part, is TGCAGTGCTAATTACTACAATGAG.

A word on this clone: The observed sequence ends 3 residues before the CDR3 terminus, with the missing tail filled in from the germline J gene. The rearrangement joins TRBV3-1 (or the pseudogene TRBV3-2) to TRBJ2-5; the D gene is possibly TRBD2 (5 bases). CDR3 size: 14 residues. Between the trimmed V and J ends, which lost 4 bases and 4 bases, there was a span of 13 bases. Germline CDR1 reads LGHDT; CDR2 reads YNNKEL (reference sequence). The sequenced part of the CDR3 DNA is TGTGCCAGCAGCCTGATGCCTCGGGGAGAGACC. Translation gives CASSLMPRGET. In full, the CDR3 is CASSLMPRGETQYF.

In the case of this clone: The CDR3 end falls 3 residues outside the read, so it is completed with the germline J gene. This sequence joins TRBV28 and TRBJ1-1; D remains ambiguous. Germline CDR1 MDHEN, CDR2 SYDVKM. This CDR3 has 15 amino acids. V was clipped by 4 bases and J by 2 bases, with 14 bases between them. The CDR3 here is CASSSHTPLNTEAFF. CDR3 DNA, as far as it was read: TGTGCCAGCAGTTCACATACGCCGTTAAACACTGAA.

Concerning this clone: The CDR3 end is not reached by the read, which stops 3 residues before it; the germline J gene fills it in. The rearrangement links TRBV13 to TRBJ2-7, with TRBD2 matching 12 bases. The CDR3 runs 16 residues. Germline-derived CDR1 and CDR2 are PRHDT and FYEKMQ (reference sequence). V was clipped by 4 bases and J by 3 bases; unmatched bases: 7. The sequenced part of the CDR3 DNA is TGTGCCAGCAGCTCCACCCTAGCGGGGGGGAACTACGAG. It yields the protein CASSSTLAGGNYE. The whole CDR3 reads CASSSTLAGGNYEQYF.

Concerning this clone itself: The read finishes 3 residues shy of the CDR3 end, and the germline J gene is used to complete it. The genes are TRBV7-8 and TRBJ2-7; perhaps TRBD1 as D (6 bases). Trimming took 1 base from V and 4 from J, leaving 17 bases between them. The germline V gene has CDR1 SGHVS and CDR2 FQNEAQ. The CDR3 extends over 16 amino acids. The sequenced CDR3 bases are TGTGCCAGCAGCTTAGGACAGGCTCTCGAAGGGTACGAG. Its protein is CASSLGQALEGYE. The full-length CDR3 reads as CASSLGQALEGYEQYF.

As for this clone: Read data end 3 residues before the CDR3 end; the end is taken from the germline J gene. This sequence joins TRBV12-3 or TRBV12-4 and TRBJ2-7; 8 nucleotides line up with TRBD1. Unmatched junction bases numbered 3, after V lost 4 bases and J lost 1 base. The CDR3 is 14 amino acids. Incomplete CDR3 DNA: TGTGCCAGCAGTTCAGACAGGGGTTCCTACGAG. It specifies CASSSDRGSYE. Given in full, the CDR3 is CASSSDRGSYEQYF.

Note on this clone: The CDR3 is cut off 3 residues early in the read; its end comes from the germline J gene. This rearrangement joins TRBV15 to TRBJ1-6, with D tentatively TRBD1 (6 bases). Germline lookup yields CDR1 LNHNV and CDR2 YYDKDF (reference sequence). This CDR3 has 16 residues. V gave up 0 bases and J gave up 3 bases, with 9 bases separating them. CDR3 DNA (partial): TGTGCCACCAGCAGAGACGGACAGAACTATAATTCACCC. Translation gives CATSRDGQNYNSP. The entire CDR3 protein reads CATSRDGQNYNSPLHF.

Of note for this clone: The CDR3 extends 3 residues past the end of the read, so its final part is completed from the germline J gene. The gene calls are TRBV7-9 and TRBJ2-4; D is possibly TRBD2 (5 bases). CDR3 size: 13 residues. Germline V gives CDR1 SEHNR, CDR2 FQNEAQ (reference sequence). The CDR3 DNA, read in part, is TGTGCCAGCGCGGGCGGGTTAGGATATGGT. Its translation is CASAGGLGYG. The whole CDR3 protein reads CASAGGLGYGQYF.

With respect to this clone: The observed sequence ends 3 residues before the CDR3 terminus, with the missing tail filled in from the germline J gene. The rearrangement uses TRBV5-1 and TRBJ1-6, with TRBD1 as a possible D gene (6 bases). CDR3 size: 14 residues. Germline V gene sequence: CDR1 SGHRS, CDR2 YFSETQ. The germline V and J ends were trimmed by 4 bases and 7 bases, with 12 bases remaining between them. The covered CDR3 bases are TGCGCCAGCAGCCCCACCACAGGGAATTCACCC. It encodes CASSPTTGNSP. The whole CDR3 is CASSPTTGNSPLHF. The full variable domain, rest sourced from reference TRBV5-1 and TRBJ1-6, is KAGVTQTPRYLIKTRGQQVTLSCSPISGHRSVSWYQQTPGQGLQFLFEYFSETQRNKGNFPGRFSGRQFSNSRSEMNVSTLELGDSALYLCASSPTTGNSPLHFGNGTRLTVT.

The sequenced part of the CDR3 DNA is TGTGCCAGCTCCGTCAGGGGAAGCTCCTATAATTCACCC. Translating it yields CASSVRGSSYNSP. The whole CDR3 protein is CASSVRGSSYNSPLHF. V usage is TRBV18 and J usage is TRBJ1-6, with D possibly matching TRBD1 (6 bases). The DNA ends 3 residues before the CDR3 does, and the rest of the CDR3 is filled in from the germline J gene. Trimming took off 6 bases at V and 0 bases at J, with 12 bases between the two ends. The CDR3 has 16 amino acids. The V gene's germline CDR1 is KGHSH and CDR2 LQKENI.

About this clone itself: The read terminates 3 residues ahead of where the CDR3 ends, so the germline J gene completes it. The V and J genes are TRBV18 and TRBJ2-5; tentatively, D is TRBD2 (5 bases). The CDR3 runs to 14 residues. Germline CDR1 reads KGHSH; CDR2 reads LQKENI. V lost 2 bases to trimming and J lost 3 bases, with 10 bases between them. The covered CDR3 bases are TGTGCCAGCTCACCAATAACGAGGGAAGAGACC. Protein: CASSPITREET. The full-length CDR3 reads as CASSPITREETQYF.

For this clone: Read sequence stops 3 residues before the CDR3 end, and the germline J gene provides the missing end. V gene TRBV4-1 combines with J gene TRBJ2-1; 10 positions agree with TRBD2. CDR1 and CDR2 from the germline V gene are MGHRA and YSYEKL. V lost 1 base and J lost 8; bases outside the gene matches: 5. CDR3 size: 15 residues. CDR3: CASSQGSGGSHEQFF. CDR3 DNA, as far as it was read: TGCGCCAGCAGCCAAGGTAGCGGGGGGAGCCATGAG.

About this clone: The read is 3 residues too short to cover the CDR3 end, so that end is filled in from the germline J gene. The chain recombines TRBV5-6 with TRBJ2-3, with 11 bases identical to TRBD2. The CDR3 covers 15 residues. The germline CDR1 and CDR2 sequences are SGHDT and YYEEEE. CDR3 residues: CASSFSGGAWETQYF. CDR3 bases read: TGTGCCAGCAGCTTTAGCGGGGGGGCCTGGGAGACG.

With regard to this clone: The CDR3 goes on 3 residues after the read ends, and that part is filled in from the germline J gene. The chain uses TRBV7-9 and TRBJ2-4; tentative D call: TRBD1 (6 bases). Deletions cut 0 bases from V and 8 bases from J, with 14 bases between. The length of the CDR3 is 15 residues. The germline V gene encodes CDR1 SEHNR and CDR2 FQNEAQ (reference sequence). CDR3 loop: CASSLARAGVDIQYF. The CDR3 bases that were read are TGTGCCAGCAGCTTAGCAAGAGCAGGGGTCGACATT. The whole variable domain, filled in from reference TRBV7-9 and TRBJ2-4, reads DTGVSQNPRHKITKRGQNVTFRCDPISEHNRLYWYRQTLGQGPEFLTYFQNEAQLEKSRLLSDRFSAERPKGSFSTLEIQRTEQGDSAMYLCASSLARAGVDIQYFGAGTRLSVL.

Points on this clone: Coverage ceases 3 residues before the CDR3 finishes, and the germline J gene fills in the end. The chain combines TRBV29-1 with TRBJ2-3; TRBD2 aligns across 11 bases. The trim removed 3 bases at V and 7 bases at J, leaving 12 bases unmatched. Per the germline V gene, CDR1 is SQVTM and CDR2 is ANQGSEA. The length of the CDR3 is 16 residues. The CDR3 reads CSVDELAGALGYTQYF. The CDR3 DNA, read in part, is TGCAGCGTTGATGAACTAGCGGGGGCCCTCGGGTATACG.

A word on this clone: With the read ending 3 residues before the CDR3 end, the germline J gene is used to fill in that end. The V gene is TRBV5-5, the J gene TRBJ1-4; D might be TRBD1 (6 bases). This CDR3 is built from 14 residues. Per the germline V gene, CDR1 is SGHKS and CDR2 is YYEKEE (reference sequence). Trimming removed 4 bases at V and 6 bases at J, with 13 bases between. CDR3 amino acids: CASSPQGRDEKLFF. The part of the CDR3 DNA that was read is TGTGCCAGCAGCCCCCAGGGGAGAGATGAAAAA.

For this clone: The read halts 3 residues ahead of the CDR3 end, with the missing end drawn from the germline J gene. The chain combines TRBV30 with TRBJ2-3; D uncertain. Per germline, CDR1 GTSNPN and CDR2 SVGIG (reference sequence). The CDR3 totals 12 residues. Trimming stripped 5 bases from V and 0 bases from J, with 6 bases between. Partial CDR3 DNA: TGTGCCTGGGGGCCCAGCACAGATACG. This codes for CAWGPSTDT. The whole CDR3 protein reads CAWGPSTDTQYF.

Concerning this clone: The DNA ends 3 residues before the CDR3 does, and the rest of the CDR3 is filled in from the germline J gene. The chain is built from TRBV7-8 and TRBJ1-1, with 8 bases matching TRBD1. The CDR3 sequence is 14 residues long. The V gene end was trimmed by 5 bases and the J gene end by 7 bases; junction bases not matched to a gene: 9. Germline CDR1 is SGHVS and CDR2 is FQNEAQ. CDR3 DNA, as far as it was read: TGTGCCAGCAGCCCCCGGACAGGGCGAAATGAA. Protein sequence: CASSPRTGRNE. The CDR3 reads in full as CASSPRTGRNEAFF.

Concerning this clone: The CDR3 end falls 3 residues outside the read, so it is completed with the germline J gene. The chain uses TRBV7-2 and TRBJ1-4; D is perhaps TRBD1 (6 bases). CDR3 length: 15 amino acids. Germline assignment: CDR1 SGHTA and CDR2 FQGNSA. The sequenced part of the CDR3 DNA is TGTGCCAGCAGCTTAATCCAGCAGGGGAATTCACCA. It yields the protein CASSLIQQGNSP. The whole CDR3 region reads CASSLIQQGNSPLFF.

In regard to this clone: Read data end 3 residues before the CDR3 end; the end is taken from the germline J gene. V is TRBV19 and J is TRBJ1-2; perhaps TRBD1 as D (5 bases). Per germline, CDR1 LNHDA and CDR2 SQIVND (reference sequence). This CDR3 spans 15 amino acids. With 6 bases removed from V and 5 bases from J, the gap between germline ends came to 19 bases. CDR3 loop: CASRRQIHQDYGYTF. The CDR3 DNA, read in part, is TGTGCCAGTAGAAGACAGATACACCAAGATTATGGC.

About this clone itself: With the read ending 3 residues before the CDR3 end, the germline J gene is used to fill in that end. The chain uses TRBV20-1 and TRBJ2-2; a possible D gene is TRBD1 (5 bases). This CDR3 comprises 14 residues. The germline V gene has CDR1 DFQATT and CDR2 SNEGSKA (reference sequence). The CDR3 sequence is CSARPQTAWSPLFF. The part of the CDR3 DNA that was read is TGCAGTGCTAGACCTCAGACAGCGTGGTCACCG.

As for this clone: The read finishes 3 residues shy of the CDR3 end, and the germline J gene is used to complete it. The genes are TRBV7-9 and TRBJ2-5; D might be TRBD1 or TRBD2, each matching 7 bases. This CDR3 spans 13 amino acids. CDR1 is SEHNR, CDR2 FQNEAQ, per germline (reference sequence). V lost 6 bases and J 7 bases, leaving 15 bases between the germline ends. The CDR3 bases that were read are TGTGCCAGCAGGGCTACAGGGGAGGGGACC. It is translated as CASRATGEGT. The entire CDR3 reads CASRATGEGTQYF.

Points on this clone: Coverage ceases 3 residues before the CDR3 finishes, and the germline J gene fills in the end. The V gene is TRBV18, the J gene TRBJ1-4, with TRBD1 matching over 9 bases. CDR1 and CDR2 (germline): KGHSH, LQKENI. The trim removed 4 bases at V and 0 bases at J, leaving 0 bases unmatched. The CDR3 is 15 residues long. CDR3 loop: CASSRQGATNEKLFF. The part of the CDR3 DNA that was read is TGTGCCAGCTCACGACAGGGGGCAACTAATGAAAAA.

To note about this clone: With the read ending 3 residues before the CDR3 end, the germline J gene is used to fill in that end. The chain employs TRBV5-4 and TRBJ2-1; maybe TRBD2 (7 bases). CDR3 length: 15 residues. The V gene lost 2 bases and the J gene lost 6 bases, with 15 bases spanning the gap. In germline, CDR1 is SGHNT, CDR2 YYREEE (reference sequence). The CDR3 spells CASSFRGGVGNEQFF. The part of the CDR3 DNA that was read is TGTGCCAGCAGCTTTCGAGGGGGGGTGGGCAATGAG.

About this clone itself: The read ends 3 residues early relative to the CDR3; the germline J gene fills the gap. The chain carries TRBV12-3 or TRBV12-4 and TRBJ2-2; maybe TRBD1 (6 bases). V lost 6 bases and J 0 bases, leaving 8 bases between the germline ends. The CDR3 runs 14 residues. CDR3 DNA, as far as it was read: TGTGCCAGCAGGGGACAACCGAACACCGGGGAG. It is translated as CASRGQPNTGE. The whole CDR3 sequence reads CASRGQPNTGELFF.

About this clone: The CDR3 is cut off 3 residues early in the read; its end comes from the germline J gene. V is TRBV10-3 and J is TRBJ2-7, with TRBD2 identical over 9 bases. The ends lost 3 bases at V and 5 bases at J; junction bases unmatched: 11. The CDR3 is made up of 16 amino acids. Per the germline V gene, CDR1 is ENHRY and CDR2 is SYGVKD. The CDR3 is CAISEIGTSIFNEQYF. CDR3 DNA, as far as it was read: TGTGCCATCAGTGAAATCGGGACTAGCATCTTCAACGAG.

Of note for this clone: Sequencing ends 3 residues short of the CDR3 end; the germline J gene provides the rest. The chain uses TRBV29-1 and TRBJ2-7; 7 bases are shared with TRBD1. CDR3 size: 15 residues. V gave up 0 bases and J gave up 6 bases; unmatched junction bases: 11. Looked up from germline, CDR1 is SQVTM and CDR2 is ANQGSEA. Here the CDR3 reads CSVEDDPGTVGEQYF. Partial CDR3 DNA: TGCAGCGTTGAAGATGACCCCGGGACAGTAGGCGAG.

With regard to this clone: The CDR3 is cut off 3 residues early in the read; its end comes from the germline J gene. V is TRBV6-1 and J is TRBJ2-7; perhaps TRBD1 as D (5 bases). Deletions cut 4 bases from V and 1 base from J, with 14 bases between. The CDR3 contains 15 residues. CDR1 and CDR2 (germline): MNHNS, SASEGT. CDR3: CASSGSDTGSYEQYF. The DNA read from the CDR3 is TGTGCCAGCAGTGGTTCGGACACTGGTTCCTACGAG.